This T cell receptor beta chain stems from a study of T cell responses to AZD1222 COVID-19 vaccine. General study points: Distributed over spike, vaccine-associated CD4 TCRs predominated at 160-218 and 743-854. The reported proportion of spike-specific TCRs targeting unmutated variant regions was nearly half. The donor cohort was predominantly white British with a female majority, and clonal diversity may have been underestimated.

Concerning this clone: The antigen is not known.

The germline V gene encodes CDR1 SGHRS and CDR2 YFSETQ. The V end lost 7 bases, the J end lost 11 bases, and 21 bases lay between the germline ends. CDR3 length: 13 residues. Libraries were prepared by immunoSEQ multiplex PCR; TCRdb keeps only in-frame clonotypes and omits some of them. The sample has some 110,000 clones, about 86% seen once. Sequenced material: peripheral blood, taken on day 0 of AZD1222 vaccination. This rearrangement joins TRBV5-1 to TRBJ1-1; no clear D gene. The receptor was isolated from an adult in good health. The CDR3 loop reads CASGLPQEGGAFF. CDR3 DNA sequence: TGCGCCAGCGGCCTTCCTCAGGAGGGAGGGGCTTTCTTT.